These T cell receptor beta chains were read from a single sample in a study of blood T cells in healthy people across ages. MiXCR, run by TCRdb on the 5' RACE reads, gives a single entry per CDR3 protein. Altogether 1.5 million to 2 million distinct CDR3 sequences are present, roughly 27% being singletons, with the ten largest covering roughly 8%. Sample: blood. These receptors were taken from a woman aged 25 to 39 in good health. Both conserved end residues are part of each CDR3. Each record gives: D gene, J gene, clone size, V gene, CDR3 DNA, CDR3 protein. The D gene is left open where the match is weak. Clone size is stated in some rows and not others, as once, few, many or a class when expanded.

- TRBJ2-5 - TRBV18 TGTGCCAGCTCACGCGACAGGATCGGAGAGACCCAGTACTTC CASSRDRIGETQYF
- TRBJ2-7 many TRBV20-1 TGCAGTGCTAGAGGACCCAGGGGCTCCTACGAGCAGTACTTC CSARGPRGSYEQYF
- TRBJ2-3 few TRBV7-9 TGTGCCAGCAGCCTAGGGGCTCTAGCATCCAGCACAGATACGCAGTATTTT CASSLGALASSTDTQYF
- TRBJ2-1 - TRBV3-1 TGTGCCAGCAGCCAACCCATTAGCTCCTACAATGAGCAGTTCTTC CASSQPISSYNEQFF
- TRBJ2-3 - TRBV10-2 TGCGCCAGCATACAGGACCATAATCTCTACACAGATACGCAGTATTTT CASIQDHNLYTDTQYF
- TRBJ2-7 many TRBV6-1 TGTGCCAGCAGCGGTGGGGGTTACACCTACGAGCAGTACTTC CASSGGGYTYEQYF
TRBD1 TRBJ1-5 - TRBV2 TGTGCCAGTGATCCTGACAGGGCGGACGGTCAGCCCCAGCATTTT CASDPDRADGQPQHF
- TRBJ2-7 many TRBV20-1 TGCAGTGCTAGTTGGACTCTTGGCGACGAGCAGTACTTC CSASWTLGDEQYF
TRBD2 TRBJ2-3 - TRBV20-1 TGCAGTGCTAGAGACCCATCTAGCGGGGGTGCTAGCACAGATACGCAGTATTTT CSARDPSSGGASTDTQYF
- TRBJ1-1 - TRBV6-1 TGTGCCAGCATTGGCCAGGGGAAGAAGAACACTGAAGCTTTCTTT CASIGQGKKNTEAFF
- TRBJ2-2 - TRBV9 TGTGCCAGCAGCGTAGGCGGGCCGGGGACCGGGGAGCTGTTTTTT CASSVGGPGTGELFF
TRBD1 TRBJ1-6 - TRBV5-1 TGCGCCAGCAGCTTGGCGGGGGACAGGGGGTTATCACCCCTCCACTTT CASSLAGDRGLSPLHF
TRBD1 TRBJ2-1 - TRBV5-1 TGCGCCAGCACCCAGACAGGGGATGAGCAGTTCTTC CASTQTGDEQFF
- TRBJ1-4 few TRBV4-2 TGTGCCAGCAGCCAAGGGTGGAACCCCGTGGAAGAAAAACTGTTTTTT CASSQGWNPVEEKLFF
- TRBJ2-2 few TRBV7-3 TGTGCCAGCAGCTTAGGTCTAGGCCCGAACACCGGGGAGCTGTTTTTT CASSLGLGPNTGELFF
- TRBJ2-5 many TRBV29-1 TGCAGCGTTGACCCTGTGGGCCAAGAGACCCAGTACTTC CSVDPVGQETQYF
- TRBJ2-5 many TRBV21-1 TGTGCCAGCAGCAAACGAGGCCTAGCGGGGGGGTACCAAGAGACCCAGTACTTC CASSKRGLAGGYQETQYF
- TRBJ1-5 few TRBV29-1 TGCGGCGGCGGGAATAGCAATCAGCCCCAGCATTTT CGGGNSNQPQHF
- TRBJ2-4 few TRBV6-2/TRBV6-3 TGTGCCAGCAGCCGAGACTCTTCTATAGCCAAAAACATTCAGTACTTC CASSRDSSIAKNIQYF
TRBD1 TRBJ2-7 few TRBV15 TGTGCCACCAGCCCCCGGACAGGGCACTACGAGCAGTACTTC CATSPRTGHYEQYF
- TRBJ1-2 many TRBV12-3/TRBV12-4 TGTGCCAGCCGGACAGTCTCTTATGGCTACACCTTC CASRTVSYGYTF
- TRBJ2-7 few TRBV7-2 TGTGCCAGCAGCTTAGGCCGGGGCCCAGCCTCCTACGAGCAGTACTTC CASSLGRGPASYEQYF
- TRBJ2-1 many TRBV7-2 TGTGCCAGCAGCGCGGACAAAGAGCAGTTCTTC CASSADKEQFF
TRBD1 TRBJ2-1 many TRBV12-5 TGTGCTAGTGGCACCGACAGGGGTCGGGAGCCCTACAATGAGCAGTTCTTC CASGTDRGREPYNEQFF
TRBD2 TRBJ2-5 - TRBV7-9 TGTGCCAGCAGTCATAGCGGGGGGATCTACAATGAGCAGTACTTC CASSHSGGIYNEQYF
- TRBJ2-3 few TRBV7-2 TGTGCCAGCAGCCTCGACAGCTTCACAGATACGCAGTATTTT CASSLDSFTDTQYF
TRBD2 TRBJ2-2 few TRBV20-1 TGCAGTGCTCCACCCCCTCTAGCGGGGGGTCCGAACGGGGAGCTGTTTTTT CSAPPPLAGGPNGELFF
- TRBJ1-1 - TRBV28 TGTGCCAGCAGTTTATTAACTCAGGTCAACACTGAAGCTTTCTTT CASSLLTQVNTEAFF
- TRBJ2-5 many TRBV28 TGTGCCAGCCACCGAGGGGGGTTAGCTGGCACCCAAGAGACCCAGTACTTC CASHRGGLAGTQETQYF
TRBD2 TRBJ2-2 - TRBV7-9 TGTGCCAGCTCACAAGACCCTTCAGATAGCGGGAGTTGGAACGGGGAGCTGTTTTTT CASSQDPSDSGSWNGELFF